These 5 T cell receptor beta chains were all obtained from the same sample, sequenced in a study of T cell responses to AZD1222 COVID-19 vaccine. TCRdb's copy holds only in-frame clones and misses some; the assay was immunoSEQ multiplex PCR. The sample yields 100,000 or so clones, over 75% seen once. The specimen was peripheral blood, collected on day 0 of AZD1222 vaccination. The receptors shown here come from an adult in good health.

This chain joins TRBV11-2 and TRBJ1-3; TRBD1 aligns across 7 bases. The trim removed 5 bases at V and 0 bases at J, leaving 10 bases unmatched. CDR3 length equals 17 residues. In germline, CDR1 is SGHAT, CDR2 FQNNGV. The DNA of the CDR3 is TGTGCCAGCAGCCGAGAACAGGGGCATCACTCTGGAAACACCATATATTTT. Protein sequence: CASSREQGHHSGNTIYF.

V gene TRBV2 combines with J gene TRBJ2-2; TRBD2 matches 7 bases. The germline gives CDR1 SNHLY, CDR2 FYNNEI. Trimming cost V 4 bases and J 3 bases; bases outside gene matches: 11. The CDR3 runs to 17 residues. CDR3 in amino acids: CASSAPRLAVDTGELFF. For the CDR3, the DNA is TGTGCCAGCAGTGCCCCGCGCCTAGCGGTAGACACCGGGGAGCTGTTTTTT.

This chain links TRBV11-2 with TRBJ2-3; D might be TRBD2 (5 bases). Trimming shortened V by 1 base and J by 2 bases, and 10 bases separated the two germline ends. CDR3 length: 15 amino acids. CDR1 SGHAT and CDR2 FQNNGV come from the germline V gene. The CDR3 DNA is TGTGCCAGCAGCTTAGGTGGGAGACACACAGATACGCAGTATTTT. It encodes CASSLGGRHTDTQYF.

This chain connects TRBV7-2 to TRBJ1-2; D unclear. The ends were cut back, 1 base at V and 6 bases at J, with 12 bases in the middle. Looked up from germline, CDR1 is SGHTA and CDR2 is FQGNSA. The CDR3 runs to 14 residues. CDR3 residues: CASSLGRRYDGYTF. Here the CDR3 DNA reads TGTGCCAGCAGCTTAGGCCGGAGGTACGATGGCTACACCTTC.

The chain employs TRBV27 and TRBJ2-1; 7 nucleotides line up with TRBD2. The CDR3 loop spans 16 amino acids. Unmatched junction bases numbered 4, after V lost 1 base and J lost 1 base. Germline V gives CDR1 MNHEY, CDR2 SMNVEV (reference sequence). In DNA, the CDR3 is TGTGCCAGCAGTTTATTTGTCGGGAGGTCCTACAATGAGCAGTTCTTC. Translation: CASSLFVGRSYNEQFF.